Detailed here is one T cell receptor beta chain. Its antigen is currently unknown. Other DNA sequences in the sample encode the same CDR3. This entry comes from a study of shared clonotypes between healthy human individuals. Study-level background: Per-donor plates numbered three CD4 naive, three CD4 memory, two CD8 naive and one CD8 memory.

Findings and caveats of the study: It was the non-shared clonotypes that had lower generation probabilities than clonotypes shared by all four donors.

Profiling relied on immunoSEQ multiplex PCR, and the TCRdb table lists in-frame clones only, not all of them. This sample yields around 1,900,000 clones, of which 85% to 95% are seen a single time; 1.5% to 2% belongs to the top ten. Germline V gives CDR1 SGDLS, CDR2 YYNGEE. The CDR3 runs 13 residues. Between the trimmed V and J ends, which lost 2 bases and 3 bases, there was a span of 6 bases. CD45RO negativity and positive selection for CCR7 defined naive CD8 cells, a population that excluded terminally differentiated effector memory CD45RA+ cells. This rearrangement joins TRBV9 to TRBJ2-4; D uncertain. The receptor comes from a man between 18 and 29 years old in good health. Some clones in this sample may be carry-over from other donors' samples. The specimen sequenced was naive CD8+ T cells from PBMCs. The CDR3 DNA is TGTGCCAGCAGCGTTGGCAGCAAAAACATTCAGTACTTC. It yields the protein CASSVGSKNIQYF.